Below, 13 T cell receptor beta chains from the same sample are listed, as sequenced in a study of blood T cell repertoires in COVID-19. Only in-frame clones appear in the TCRdb table, and some are missing; sequencing was by immunoSEQ multiplex PCR. The sample includes about 200,000 clones, 80% seen only once; the top ten take approximately 6.9%. The sequenced sample was peripheral blood. These receptors were obtained from a man aged 60 to 75 with acute or convalescent COVID-19.

The chain couples TRBV7-9 to TRBJ2-7, with D possibly being TRBD2 (5 bases). V lost 5 bases, J lost 6 bases, and 11 bases lay in between. The CDR3 covers 12 residues. Germline loops: CDR1 SEHNR, CDR2 FQNEAQ (reference sequence). This CDR3 reads CASSLSGLEQYF. The CDR3 coding sequence is TGTGCCAGCAGCCTAAGCGGCCTCGAGCAGTACTTC.

This clone was seen more than once but under ten times. This chain joins TRBV2 and TRBJ1-2; 9 nucleotides line up with TRBD1. J gave up 7 bases and V 5 bases, and 8 bases lay outside the gene matches. Germline assignment: CDR1 SNHLY and CDR2 FYNNEI. CDR3 length: 14 amino acids. CDR3 sequence reads: CASSTLQGAGGYTF. As DNA, the CDR3 is TGTGCCAGCAGTACCCTACAGGGGGCGGGTGGCTACACCTTC.

This clone was detected only once. The chain uses TRBV7-2 and TRBJ1-2; possible D gene TRBD1, 5 bases. The CDR3 is 14 amino acids. CDR1 and CDR2 from the germline V gene are SGHTA and FQGNSA. V gave up 5 bases and J gave up 3 bases, with 13 bases separating them. CDR3 DNA: TGTGCCAGCAGCCCCCAGGGAGGGGACTATGGCTACACCTTC. Residues: CASSPQGGDYGYTF.

This chain links TRBV25-1 with TRBJ2-2; D is unresolved. V gave up 3 bases and J gave up 4 bases, with 12 bases separating them. The CDR3 has 15 residues. Germline CDR1 is MGHDK and CDR2 is SYGVNS. CDR3 sequence (DNA): TGTGCCAGCAGTGATAGTAACAGCCCCACCGGGGAGCTGTTTTTT. Its translation: CASSDSNSPTGELFF.

In its sample, this clone was seen a few times. V gene TRBV4-2 combines with J gene TRBJ2-7; D uncertain. The CDR3 length is 16 residues. Trimming removed 5 bases from V and 3 bases from J, with 20 bases in between. CDR1 is LGHNA and CDR2 is YNFKEQ in the germline V gene. CDR3 protein: CASSENGWLPNYEQYF. DNA of the CDR3: TGTGCCAGCAGCGAAAATGGTTGGCTTCCGAACTACGAGCAGTACTTC.

This sequence joins TRBV5-6 and TRBJ1-5; the D is unclear. The V end lost 0 bases, the J end lost 6 bases, and 7 bases lay between the germline ends. The CDR3 has 13 amino acids. Germline V gene sequence: CDR1 SGHDT, CDR2 YYEEEE. DNA for the CDR3: TGTGCCAGCAGCTTGGTAGGGAGTCAGCCCCAGCATTTT. This encodes CASSLVGSQPQHF.

This clone was detected ten times or more. V usage is TRBV9 and J usage is TRBJ1-2; D ambiguous. Germline CDR1 is SGDLS and CDR2 is YYNGEE. The CDR3 consists of 13 residues. Trimming removed 6 bases from V and 0 bases from J, with 9 bases in between. Written as DNA, the CDR3 is TGTGCCAGCAATACGGGAGCTAACTATGGCTACACCTTC. This translates into CASNTGANYGYTF.

This clone appeared a few times. The gene calls are TRBV29-1 and TRBJ2-5; TRBD1 aligns across 7 bases. Germline-derived CDR1 and CDR2 are SQVTM and ANQGSEA. V gave up 4 bases and J gave up 2 bases; unmatched junction bases: 1. CDR3 size: 12 residues. CDR3 in amino acids: CSVGQGQETQYF. CDR3 sequence (DNA): TGCAGCGTTGGACAGGGTCAAGAGACCCAGTACTTC.

The chain employs TRBV6-2 or TRBV6-3 and TRBJ2-1; D is perhaps TRBD2 (5 bases). CDR1 is MNHEY and CDR2 is SVGEGT in the germline V gene. The germline V and J ends were trimmed by 5 bases and 9 bases, with 5 bases remaining between them. There are 10 residues in the CDR3. The CDR3 loop is CASSRGEQFF. For the CDR3, the DNA is TGTGCCAGCAGTCGGGGTGAGCAGTTCTTC.

This rearrangement joins TRBV15 to TRBJ1-1; 8 bases map to TRBD1. J lost 5 bases, V lost 1 base, and 3 bases had no gene match. Germline lookup yields CDR1 LNHNV and CDR2 YYDKDF (reference sequence). The CDR3 covers 14 residues. CDR3 amino acids: CATSRGRGHTEAFF. The CDR3 DNA sequence: TGTGCCACCAGCAGAGGCAGGGGGCATACTGAAGCTTTCTTT.

The chain carries TRBV19 and TRBJ1-4; TRBD1 agrees at 8 bases. V shed 3 bases, J shed 3 bases, and the junction held 9 bases outside the gene matches. CDR3 length: 17 residues. Per the germline V gene, CDR1 is LNHDA and CDR2 is SQIVND (reference sequence). The CDR3 is CASSIGRGQNPNEKLFF. The CDR3 nucleotides are TGTGCCAGTAGTATCGGCAGGGGGCAGAATCCTAATGAAAAACTGTTTTTT.

The chain couples TRBV19 to TRBJ2-3; TRBD1 matches at 9 bases. J gave up 3 bases and V 7 bases, and 11 bases lay outside the gene matches. This CDR3 has 16 residues. Germline-derived CDR1 and CDR2 are LNHDA and SQIVND (reference sequence). DNA for the CDR3: TGTGCCAGTAAGGGGACAGGGTATTTTTCGACAGATACGCAGTATTTT. The encoded protein is CASKGTGYFSTDTQYF.

The chain employs TRBV5-1 and TRBJ2-3; 8 bases agree with TRBD2. The CDR3 spans 15 residues. Germline lookup yields CDR1 SGHRS and CDR2 YFSETQ. The V and J ends lost 7 bases and 0 bases, in that order; junction bases with no gene match: 7. Here the CDR3 reads CASHTSGPSTDTQYF. CDR3 DNA: TGCGCCAGCCACACTAGCGGTCCTAGCACAGATACGCAGTATTTT.